These 23 T cell receptor beta chains originate from one sample sequenced in a study of blood T cell repertoires in COVID-19 (dated by TCRdb to 2019 to 2021). Libraries were prepared through the immunoSEQ multiplex PCR assay. TCRdb took this table from immuneACCESS and kept in-frame rearrangements with V and J called. Such tables lack part of the clones; where checked against another copy, unresolved V genes explain under half of the gap, and the rest is unexplained. The sample table contains a few hundred thousand clones; only one count was recorded for roughly 85% of them. The ten largest clones capture less than 3% of the sample. The sample taken for sequencing was peripheral blood. The receptors here all came from a woman in her twenties or thirties with active or convalescent COVID-19.

The chain's CDR3 is CSVALRGDLYQETQYF. CDR3 bases: TGCAGCGTTGCCCTTCGCGGGGACTTGTACCAAGAGACCCAGTACTTC. This chain uses TRBV29-1 with TRBJ2-5, with D perhaps TRBD2 (6 bases). The V end was cut by 4 bases, the J end by 0 bases, with 18 bases between. The CDR3 loop spans 16 amino acids. Germline assignment: CDR1 SQVTM and CDR2 ANQGSEA.

V gene TRBV4-1 combines with J gene TRBJ2-1; D is undetermined. Deletions cut 1 base from V and 9 bases from J, with 10 bases between. Germline lookup yields CDR1 MGHRA and CDR2 YSYEKL. The CDR3 consists of 13 residues. CDR3 amino acids: CASSQGAYAEQFF. The CDR3 DNA sequence: TGCGCCAGCAGCCAAGGTGCCTACGCTGAGCAGTTCTTC.

V usage is TRBV6-6 and J usage is TRBJ1-2, with D possibly matching TRBD1 (5 bases). CDR3 length: 16 amino acids. The germline V gene encodes CDR1 MNHNY and CDR2 SVGAGI (reference sequence). Trimming stripped 1 base from V and 6 bases from J, with 18 bases between. The CDR3 region is CASSYLGRDDGNGYTF. CDR3 nucleotide sequence: TGTGCCAGCAGTTACTTAGGGAGGGACGATGGGAATGGCTACACCTTC.

This rearrangement joins TRBV4-1 to TRBJ1-2; 11 bases are shared with TRBD1. Germline V lookup: CDR1 MGHRA, CDR2 YSYEKL. The CDR3 covers 14 residues. Trimming at V came to 4 bases and at J to 7 bases, leaving 5 bases not matched to a gene. In DNA form, the CDR3 reads TGCGCCAGCAGCCCGGACAGGGGGCCAGGTGGCTACACCTTC. Protein sequence: CASSPDRGPGGYTF.

This clone was seen just once. The CDR3 reads CASSPTGQLSPLHF. CDR3 DNA: TGTGCCAGCTCACCAACGGGACAGTTGTCACCCCTCCACTTT. This chain uses TRBV18 with TRBJ1-6; 7 positions agree with TRBD1. In germline, CDR1 is KGHSH, CDR2 LQKENI. The CDR3 consists of 14 residues. The V gene end was trimmed by 2 bases and the J gene end by 10 bases; junction bases not matched to a gene: 5.

This clone was seen only once. This chain uses TRBV7-3 with TRBJ2-3, with D possibly being TRBD1 (6 bases). Germline V lookup: CDR1 SGHTA, CDR2 FQGTGA. Trimming stripped 2 bases from V and 4 bases from J, with 13 bases between. CDR3 length: 15 amino acids. In nucleotides, the CDR3 is TGTGCCAGCAGCTTAGATGGGGGCCTGGCAGATACGCAGTATTTT. This translates into CASSLDGGLADTQYF.

The rearrangement joins TRBV18 to TRBJ1-1; TRBD1 agrees at 8 bases. The CDR3 loop spans 16 amino acids. CDR1 is KGHSH, CDR2 LQKENI, per germline. Losses at the gene ends were 3 bases for V and 1 base for J; bases not matched to a gene: 7. The CDR3: CASSPKSGQGNTEAFF. DNA for the CDR3: TGTGCCAGCTCACCGAAGTCCGGACAGGGGAACACTGAAGCTTTCTTT.

The V gene is TRBV5-1, the J gene TRBJ2-7, with 11 nucleotides matching TRBD2. The CDR3 spans 18 residues. Germline assignment: CDR1 SGHRS and CDR2 YFSETQ. With 0 bases clipped from V and 6 bases from J, the junction kept 14 bases outside the gene matches. The CDR3 coding sequence is TGCGCCAGCAGCTTGGGTGATAGCGGGGGGGCCAGGCCTTTCGAGCAGTACTTC. It yields the protein CASSLGDSGGARPFEQYF.

The chain uses TRBV30 and TRBJ1-2; 10 nucleotides agree with TRBD1. V lost 2 bases, J lost 3 bases, and 12 bases stayed unmatched. CDR1 is GTSNPN, CDR2 SVGIG, per germline (reference sequence). This CDR3 has 17 amino acids. The DNA of the CDR3 is TGTGCCTGGAGTCACCGGGACAGGGGCCTGGTGGACTATGGCTACACCTTC. This encodes CAWSHRDRGLVDYGYTF.

J is TRBJ2-5 and V is TRBV20-1; the D is unclear. Trimming shortened V by 3 bases and J by 6 bases, and 5 bases separated the two germline ends. This CDR3 contains 10 residues. The germline V gene has CDR1 DFQATT and CDR2 SNEGSKA (reference sequence). The DNA for the CDR3 is TGCAGTGCTAGTGTCAAGACCCAGTACTTC. This encodes CSASVKTQYF.

J is TRBJ2-5 and V is TRBV10-3; 7 nucleotides align to TRBD2. J gave up 5 bases and V 8 bases, and 8 bases lay outside the gene matches. This CDR3 is 13 amino acids long. CDR1 is ENHRY and CDR2 is SYGVKD in the germline V gene. CDR3: CAISTGGSETQYF. In DNA, the CDR3 is TGTGCCATCTCTACCGGGGGGTCGGAGACCCAGTACTTC.

This clone has just one count. CDR3 protein: CASSYSPGNQPQHF. The CDR3 DNA reads as TGTGCCAGCAGTTACTCCCCAGGAAATCAGCCCCAGCATTTT. V gene TRBV6-6 combines with J gene TRBJ1-5; D remains ambiguous. With 0 bases removed from V and 4 bases from J, the gap between germline ends came to 7 bases. Germline loops: CDR1 MNHNY, CDR2 SVGAGI (reference sequence). The CDR3 contains 14 residues.

The V gene is TRBV28, the J gene TRBJ2-3, with D tentatively TRBD1 (5 bases). Germline CDR1 reads MDHEN; CDR2 reads SYDVKM. The CDR3 loop spans 15 amino acids. Between the trimmed V and J ends, which lost 6 bases and 2 bases, there was a span of 15 bases. Here the CDR3 DNA reads TGTGCCAGCAGCCCAAACAGACAGCACACAGATACGCAGTATTTT. Translating gives CASSPNRQHTDTQYF.

The CDR3 here is CASSLDERGLTGELFF. In nucleotides, the CDR3 is TGCGCCAGCAGCTTGGATGAGCGGGGGCTCACCGGGGAGCTGTTTTTT. The chain has TRBV5-1 and TRBJ2-2; 8 bases fit TRBD2. Trimming took 0 bases from V and 4 from J; bases not matched to a gene: 5. CDR1 and CDR2 from the germline V gene are SGHRS and YFSETQ. CDR3 size: 16 residues.

This sequence joins TRBV5-1 and TRBJ2-2; weak D call: TRBD1 (5 bases). Germline CDR1 SGHRS, CDR2 YFSETQ. V was clipped by 0 bases and J by 1 base, with 7 bases between them. The CDR3 length is 15 residues. The CDR3 region has the DNA TGCGCCAGCAGCTTGGCTCAGGGGAACACCGGGGAGCTGTTTTTT. Translation gives CASSLAQGNTGELFF.

CDR3 sequence (DNA): TGTGCCAGCAGTATTAACCGGGACAGCGAGTCAGATACGCAGTATTTT. Protein: CASSINRDSESDTQYF. V and J are TRBV6-2 or TRBV6-3 and TRBJ2-3; 7 bases fit TRBD1. Losses at the gene ends were 5 bases for V and 4 bases for J; bases not matched to a gene: 12. There are 16 residues in the CDR3. Germline CDR1 MNHEY, CDR2 SVGEGT.

The gene calls are TRBV2 and TRBJ1-5, with TRBD1 as a possible D gene (6 bases). Germline-derived CDR1 and CDR2 are SNHLY and FYNNEI. This CDR3 is built from 13 residues. With 5 bases removed from V and 3 bases from J, the gap between germline ends came to 8 bases. DNA for the CDR3: TGTGCCAGCAGTACAGGGATCAATCAGCCCCAGCATTTT. Amino acid sequence: CASSTGINQPQHF.

The J gene is TRBJ2-7, the V gene TRBV6-6; 12 bases are shared with TRBD1. Germline V gene lookup returns CDR1 MNHNY and CDR2 SVGAGI (reference sequence). After removal of 2 bases from V and 7 bases from J, the junction contained 9 bases not matched to a gene. This CDR3 spans 16 amino acids. Here the CDR3 DNA reads TGTGCCAGCAGTTACCCCCGGGACAGGGGGCGAAGAGAGCAGTACTTC. This sequence encodes CASSYPRDRGRREQYF.

This clone appeared once. The chain links TRBV4-3 to TRBJ1-1; D is possibly TRBD1 (6 bases). From germline, CDR1 is LGHNA and CDR2 YSLEER. Deletions cut 0 bases from V and 4 bases from J, with 9 bases between. The CDR3 consists of 14 residues. The CDR3 nucleotides read TGCGCCAGCAGCCAAGAGACAGGATCCACTGAAGCTTTCTTT. It is translated as CASSQETGSTEAFF.

The CDR3 reads CASSLTGTYGYTF. In DNA form, the CDR3 reads TGTGCCAGCAGTTTAACAGGGACGTATGGCTACACCTTC. The chain is built from TRBV28 and TRBJ1-2; weak D call: TRBD1 (6 bases). This CDR3 comprises 13 residues. V shed 2 bases and J shed 5 bases, with 9 bases lying between them. Germline V gene sequence: CDR1 MDHEN, CDR2 SYDVKM.

A few counts support this clone. V gene TRBV10-3 combines with J gene TRBJ1-2; tentative D call: TRBD1 (5 bases). CDR1 is ENHRY and CDR2 is SYGVKD in the germline V gene. This CDR3 spans 14 amino acids. Trimming stripped 2 bases from V and 4 bases from J, with 11 bases between. The CDR3 DNA follows: TGTGCCATCAGTGAGGGGGGGTTTGGCTATGGCTACACCTTC. It translates to CAISEGGFGYGYTF.

The V call is TRBV5-1, the J call TRBJ1-4, with D perhaps TRBD1 (5 bases). From germline, CDR1 is SGHRS and CDR2 YFSETQ. The V and J ends lost 4 bases and 7 bases respectively, with 20 bases between them. The CDR3 loop spans 16 amino acids. CDR3 coding DNA: TGCGCCAGCAGCGAAAGACCAGGGTCCCCGGGTGAAAAACTGTTTTTT. Its protein is CASSERPGSPGEKLFF.

The DNA of the CDR3 is TGTGCCAGCAGCTTAGAAGGGGTTGGCCCTTCCTACGAGCAGTACTTC. This encodes CASSLEGVGPSYEQYF. The genes are TRBV7-2 and TRBJ2-7; D is possibly TRBD1 (5 bases). Germline-derived CDR1 and CDR2 are SGHTA and FQGNSA. V was pared by 1 base and J by 1 base, with 14 bases between. The CDR3 is 16 residues long. Based on the CDR3 plus reference TRBV7-2 and TRBJ2-7, the full variable domain is GAGVSQSPSNKVTEKGKDVELRCDPISGHTALYWYRQSLGQGLEFLIYFQGNSAPDKSGLPSDRFSAERTGGSVSTLTIQRTQQEDSAVYLCASSLEGVGPSYEQYFGPGTRLTVT.